Given below is one T cell receptor beta chain in context. This clonotype was counted between two and nine times. What antigen it recognizes has not been identified. Per-nucleotide qualities are absent, and no much larger clonotype sits a single base away. Between the V and J ends, shortened by 6 bases and 5 bases respectively, the junction contains 18 bases. The CDR3 has 15 amino acids, counting the end cysteine and phenylalanine. Kept here is only the CDR3 DNA, which spans 45 bases and is read in frame from base 1. As encoded in the germline V gene (reference sequence), CDR1 is LGHDT while CDR2 is YNNKEL. This entry is derived from a study of T cell repertoires in cytomegalovirus infection (dated by TCRdb to about 2019). For the wider study: Donor HLA type was relevant to the analysis, as public TCR beta signatures indicated carriage of CMV infection together with the matching HLA type. On the study overall, not on this receptor specifically: The ex vivo response was dominated by HLA-C-restricted CMV-specific TCR beta clonotypes, which also provided the single most frequent clonotype in two of eight donors. Carriers of CMV infection plus the relevant HLA type were discriminated by the cumulative frequency of public TCR beta family members in the study cohort and in an independent approximately 400-donor cohort.

TCRdb names Illumina HiSeq 1500 as the instrument used. Through fastp at Q25 and MiXCR, TCRdb rebuilt clones from the public reads, retaining in-frame beta chains. CDR3 protein sequences are deduplicated, and each keeps its most common genes and DNA. The sample yields about 460,000 distinct CDR3 sequences; over 9% were counted once. The ten largest account for more than 8.5% of the sample. Input material: PBMCs. This sequence uses TRBV3-1 and TRBJ2-3; a weak D assignment points to TRBD2 (5 bases agree). This clonotype was obtained from a human donor in good health (CMV status not recorded). Some clones in this sample may be carry-over from other donors' samples. The CDR3 sequence is CASSPRSPAGDTQYF. The bases are TGTGCCAGCAGTCCTCGGAGTCCGGCGGGAGATACGCAGTATTTT.